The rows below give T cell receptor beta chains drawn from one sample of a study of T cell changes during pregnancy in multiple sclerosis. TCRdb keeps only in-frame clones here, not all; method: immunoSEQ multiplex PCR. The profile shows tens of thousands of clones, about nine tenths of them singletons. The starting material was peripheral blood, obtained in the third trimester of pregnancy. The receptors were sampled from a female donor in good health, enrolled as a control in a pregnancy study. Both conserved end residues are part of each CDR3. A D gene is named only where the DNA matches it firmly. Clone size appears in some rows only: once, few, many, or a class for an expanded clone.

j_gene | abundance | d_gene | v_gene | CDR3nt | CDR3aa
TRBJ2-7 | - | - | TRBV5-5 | TGTGCCAGCAGCGGGGCTTGGTGGACCCACAGCTCCTACGAGCAGTACTTC | CASSGAWWTHSSYEQYF
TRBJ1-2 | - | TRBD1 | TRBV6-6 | TGTGCCAGCAGTTCGACAGGGAACTATGGCTACACCTTC | CASSSTGNYGYTF
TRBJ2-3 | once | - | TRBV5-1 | TGCGCCAGCAGCCAAGGGGGTTCCACAGATACGCAGTATTTT | CASSQGGSTDTQYF
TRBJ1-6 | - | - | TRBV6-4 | TGTGCCAGCAGTGACTCTAACGGGAATTCACCCCTCCACTTT | CASSDSNGNSPLHF
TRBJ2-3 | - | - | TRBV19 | TGTGCCAGTAGGGTCGGAGCAGATACGCAGTATTTT | CASRVGADTQYF
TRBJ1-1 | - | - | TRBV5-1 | TGCGCCAGCAGCTTTGGACGAGGTGGGAGTGTGAACACTGAAGCTTTCTTT | CASSFGRGGSVNTEAFF
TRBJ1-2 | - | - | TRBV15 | TGTGCCACCAGCAGAGATCGGGGGGGACTGGAGGGCTACACCTTC | CATSRDRGGLEGYTF
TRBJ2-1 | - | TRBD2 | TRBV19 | TGTGCCAGTAAGGGCGGGAGGGGCCATGAGCAGTTCTTC | CASKGGRGHEQFF
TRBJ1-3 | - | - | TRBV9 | TGTGCCAGCAGCGCACAGGGAGACACCATATATTTT | CASSAQGDTIYF
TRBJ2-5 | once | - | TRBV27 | TGTGCCAGCAGTTTACAGGGGATCCAAGAGACCCAGTACTTC | CASSLQGIQETQYF
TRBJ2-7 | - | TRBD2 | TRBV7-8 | TGTGCCAGCAGCACTAGCGGGTCGAGCTCCTACGAGCAGTACTTC | CASSTSGSSSYEQYF
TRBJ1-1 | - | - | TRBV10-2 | TGCGCCAGCAGTGAGCGGGAGAACACTGAAGCTTTCTTT | CASSERENTEAFF
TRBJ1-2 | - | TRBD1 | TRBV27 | TGTGCCAGCAGTTACGCGGACAGGGATAACTATGGCTACACCTTC | CASSYADRDNYGYTF
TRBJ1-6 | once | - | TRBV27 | TGTGCCAGCAGTCTTTACCCCAGGGTGAGATCACCCCTCCACTTT | CASSLYPRVRSPLHF
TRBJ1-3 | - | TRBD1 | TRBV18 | TGTGCCAGCTCACCACCGCGGACAGGGAGGGGAAACACCATATATTTT | CASSPPRTGRGNTIYF
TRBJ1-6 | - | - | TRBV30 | TGTGCCTCGGCCGGGGGATCTACTGCTTGGGACGGTAATTCACCCCTCCACTTT | CASAGGSTAWDGNSPLHF
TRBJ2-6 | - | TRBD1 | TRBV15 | TGTGCCACCAGCAGAGTTGGACAGGATAACTCTGGGGCCAACGTCCTGACTTTC | CATSRVGQDNSGANVLTF
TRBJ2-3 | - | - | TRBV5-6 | TGTGCCAGCAGCACAGCCCCTAGCACAGATACGCAGTATTTT | CASSTAPSTDTQYF
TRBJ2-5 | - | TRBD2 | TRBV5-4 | TGTGCCAGCAGCCCAGGGACTAGCGGGGGGGTAGAGACCCAGTACTTC | CASSPGTSGGVETQYF
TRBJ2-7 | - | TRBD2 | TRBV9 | TGTGCCAGCAGCCCGGGGGGATCCAGTTACGAGCAGTACTTC | CASSPGGSSYEQYF
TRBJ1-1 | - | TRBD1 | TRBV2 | TGTGCCAGCAGCTACGACAGGGGAGGTTCTGAAGCTTTCTTT | CASSYDRGGSEAFF
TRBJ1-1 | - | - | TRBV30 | TGTGCCTGGAAACTGGGGGGTAACACTGAAGCTTTCTTT | CAWKLGGNTEAFF
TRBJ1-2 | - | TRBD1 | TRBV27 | TGTGCCAGCAGTGCCATCGTACAGGGGGTAGAGGGCTACACCTTC | CASSAIVQGVEGYTF
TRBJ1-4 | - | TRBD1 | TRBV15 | TGTGCCACCAGCAGGGCAGGGGGAGCAACTAATGAAAAACTGTTTTTT | CATSRAGGATNEKLFF
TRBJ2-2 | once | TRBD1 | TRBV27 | TGTGCCAGCAGTTTATACGGGACAGCGCCCACCTTAGTGCTGTTTTTT | CASSLYGTAPTLVLFF
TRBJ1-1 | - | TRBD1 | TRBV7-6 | TGTGCCAGCAGCAACCCCCAACAGGGGGGGAGCACTGAAGCTTTCTTT | CASSNPQQGGSTEAFF
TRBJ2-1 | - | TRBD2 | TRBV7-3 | TGTGCCAGCAGCCTAGCGGGGGCAACCTACAATGAGCAGTTCTTC | CASSLAGATYNEQFF
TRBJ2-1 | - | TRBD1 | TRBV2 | TGTGCCAGCAGTGAGACAACAGGGGGCGGTGAGCAGTTCTTC | CASSETTGGGEQFF
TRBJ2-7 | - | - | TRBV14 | TGTGCCAGCAGCCAACAATACGAGCAGTACTTC | CASSQQYEQYF
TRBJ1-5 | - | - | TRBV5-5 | TGTGCCAGCAGCTTACGAGCGAGCAATCAGCCCCAGCATTTT | CASSLRASNQPQHF
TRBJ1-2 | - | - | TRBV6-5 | TGTGCCAGCAGTTCCCGGGCAGGGAACTATGGCTACACCTTC | CASSSRAGNYGYTF
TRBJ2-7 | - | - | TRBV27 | TGTGCCAGCAGTTTCCGTGGCAGGGTGTTCCCCTACGAGCAGTACTTC | CASSFRGRVFPYEQYF
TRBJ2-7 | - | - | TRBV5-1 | TGCGCCAGCAGCTTGGGGGCAGAGTCCTACGAGCAGTACTTC | CASSLGAESYEQYF
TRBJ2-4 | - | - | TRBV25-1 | TGTGCCAGCAGTGAATTGAGTACAGGACCCAAAAACATTCAGTACTTC | CASSELSTGPKNIQYF
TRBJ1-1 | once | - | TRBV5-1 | TGCGCCAGCAGCTTGGGGGCCAACACTGAAGCTTTCTTT | CASSLGANTEAFF
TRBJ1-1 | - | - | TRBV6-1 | TGTGCCAGCAGTGAAATTGAGGGTGGCAGCACTGAAGCTTTCTTT | CASSEIEGGSTEAFF
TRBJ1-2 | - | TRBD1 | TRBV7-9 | TGTGCCAGCAGCTCGGACAGGGGACGTGGCTACACCTTC | CASSSDRGRGYTF
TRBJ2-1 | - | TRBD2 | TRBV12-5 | TGTGCTAGTGGTCCCGGGACTAGCGGAGGAGGTCCCTACAATGAGCAGTTCTTC | CASGPGTSGGGPYNEQFF
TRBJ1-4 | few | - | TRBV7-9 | TGTGCCAGCAGCTTAGCGATGCAGGTCGAAAAACTGTTTTTT | CASSLAMQVEKLFF
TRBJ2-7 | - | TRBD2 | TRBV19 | TGTGCCAGTAGTAAGCGGACTAGTCCTTACGAGCAGTACTTC | CASSKRTSPYEQYF
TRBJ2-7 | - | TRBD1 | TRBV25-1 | TGTGCCAGCAGTGAATTAGGTACAGGGGGCGAGCAGTACTTC | CASSELGTGGEQYF
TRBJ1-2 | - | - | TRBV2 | TGTGCCAGCAAGAACAGGGACCTTGGCTACACCTTC | CASKNRDLGYTF
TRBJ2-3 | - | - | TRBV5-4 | TGTGCCAGCAGCCCTTACACAGATACGCAGTATTTT | CASSPYTDTQYF
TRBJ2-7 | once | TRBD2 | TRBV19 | TGTGCCAGTAGTCCCGCTAGCGGGGACCTCACCTACGAGCAGTACTTC | CASSPASGDLTYEQYF
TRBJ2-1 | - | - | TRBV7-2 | TGTGCCAGCAGCGCTTGGGGCGGAAACAATGAGCAGTTCTTC | CASSAWGGNNEQFF
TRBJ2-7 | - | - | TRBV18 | TGTGCCAGCTCACCTGGGGAGGCCTACGAGCAGTACTTC | CASSPGEAYEQYF
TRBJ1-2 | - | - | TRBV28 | TGTGCCAGCAGTTTAAGTGACAGACATTATGGCTACACCTTC | CASSLSDRHYGYTF
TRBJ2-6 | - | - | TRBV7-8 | TGTGCCAGCAGCCCCGGACATAACTCTGGGGCCAACGTCCTGACTTTC | CASSPGHNSGANVLTF
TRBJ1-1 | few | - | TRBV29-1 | TGCAGCGTGGAGTTGAACCTGAACACTGAAGCTTTCTTT | CSVELNLNTEAFF
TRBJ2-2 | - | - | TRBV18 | TGTGCCAGCTCACCACTCGTTACCGGGGAGCTGTTTTTT | CASSPLVTGELFF
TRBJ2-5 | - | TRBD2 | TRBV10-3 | TGTGCCATACTAGCGGGGCCGGGGGAGACCCAGTACTTC | CAILAGPGETQYF
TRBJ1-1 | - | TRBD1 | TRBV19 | TGTGCCAGTAGTATAGGGACAGGCAACACTGAAGCTTTCTTT | CASSIGTGNTEAFF
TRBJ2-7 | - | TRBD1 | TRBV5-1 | TGCGCCAGCAGCTTCCAGGGACAGGGCTCCCTCGAGCAGTACTTC | CASSFQGQGSLEQYF
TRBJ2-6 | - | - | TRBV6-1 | TGTGCCAGCGGAACCACAGGTGCGGGGGCCAACGTCCTGACTTTC | CASGTTGAGANVLTF
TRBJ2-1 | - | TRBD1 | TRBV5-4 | TGTGCCAGCAGTTTCGGGACAGGAGGCTACAATGAGCAGTTCTTC | CASSFGTGGYNEQFF